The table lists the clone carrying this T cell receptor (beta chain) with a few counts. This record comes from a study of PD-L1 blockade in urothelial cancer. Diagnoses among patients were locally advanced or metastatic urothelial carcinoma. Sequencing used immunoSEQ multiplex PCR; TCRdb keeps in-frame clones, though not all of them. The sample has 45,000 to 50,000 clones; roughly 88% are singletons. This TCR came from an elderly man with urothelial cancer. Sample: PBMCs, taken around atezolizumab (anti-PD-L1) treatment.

The CDR3 spells CATGAGTSYEQYF. The CDR3 DNA sequence: TGTGCCACGGGGGCCGGGACTAGCTACGAGCAGTACTTC. The chain carries TRBV10-3 and TRBJ2-7; 8 nucleotides match TRBD2. The trim removed 10 bases at V and 3 bases at J, leaving 8 bases unmatched. This CDR3 region has 13 residues. CDR1 and CDR2 (germline): ENHRY, SYGVKD.